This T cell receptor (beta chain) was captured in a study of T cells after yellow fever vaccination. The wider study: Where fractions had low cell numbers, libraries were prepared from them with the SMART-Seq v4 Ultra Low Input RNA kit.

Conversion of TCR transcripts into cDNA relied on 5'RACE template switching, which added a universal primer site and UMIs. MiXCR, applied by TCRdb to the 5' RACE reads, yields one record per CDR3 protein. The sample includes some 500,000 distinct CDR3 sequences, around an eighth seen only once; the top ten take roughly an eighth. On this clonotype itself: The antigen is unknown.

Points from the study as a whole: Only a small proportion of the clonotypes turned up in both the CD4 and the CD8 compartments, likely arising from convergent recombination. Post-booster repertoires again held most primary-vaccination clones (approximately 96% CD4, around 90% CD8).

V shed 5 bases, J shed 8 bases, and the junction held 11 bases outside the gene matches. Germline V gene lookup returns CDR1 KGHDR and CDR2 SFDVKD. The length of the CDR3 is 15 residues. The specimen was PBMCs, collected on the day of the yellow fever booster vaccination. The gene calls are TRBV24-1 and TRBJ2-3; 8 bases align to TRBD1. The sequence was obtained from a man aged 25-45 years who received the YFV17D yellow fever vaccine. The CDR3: CATSGLQGDGVTQYF. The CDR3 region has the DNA TGTGCCACCAGTGGACTACAGGGGGATGGGGTTACGCAGTATTTT.